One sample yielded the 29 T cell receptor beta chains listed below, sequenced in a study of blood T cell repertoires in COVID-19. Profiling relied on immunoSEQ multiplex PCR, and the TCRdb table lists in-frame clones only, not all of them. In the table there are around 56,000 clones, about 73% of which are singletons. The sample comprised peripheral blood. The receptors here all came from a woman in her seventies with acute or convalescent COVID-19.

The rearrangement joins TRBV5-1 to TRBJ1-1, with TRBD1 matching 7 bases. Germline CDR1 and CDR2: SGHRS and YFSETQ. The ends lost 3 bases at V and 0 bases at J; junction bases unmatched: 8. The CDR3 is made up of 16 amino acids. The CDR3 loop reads CASSSSGTVMNTEAFF. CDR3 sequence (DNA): TGCGCCAGCAGCTCCTCCGGGACAGTTATGAACACTGAAGCTTTCTTT.

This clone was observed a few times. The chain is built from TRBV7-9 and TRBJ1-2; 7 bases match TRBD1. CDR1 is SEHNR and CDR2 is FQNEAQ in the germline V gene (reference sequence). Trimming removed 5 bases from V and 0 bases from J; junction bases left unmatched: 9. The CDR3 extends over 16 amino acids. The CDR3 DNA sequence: TGTGCCAGCAGCCAGGGGGGAAGAGTCCCTAACTATGGCTACACCTTC. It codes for CASSQGGRVPNYGYTF.

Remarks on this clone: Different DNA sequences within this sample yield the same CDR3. CDR3: CASSPRRDEKLFF. In DNA form, the CDR3 reads TGTGCCAGCTCACCACGGAGGGATGAAAAACTGTTTTTT. This chain connects TRBV18 to TRBJ1-4; D is unresolved. V was cut by 1 base and J by 6 bases, with 6 bases left in between. CDR1 is KGHSH, CDR2 LQKENI, per germline. This CDR3 is built from 13 residues.

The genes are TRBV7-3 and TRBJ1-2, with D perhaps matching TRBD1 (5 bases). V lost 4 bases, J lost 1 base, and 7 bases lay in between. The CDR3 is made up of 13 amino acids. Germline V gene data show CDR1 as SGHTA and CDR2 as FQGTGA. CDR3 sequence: CASSSTVNYGYTF. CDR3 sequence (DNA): TGTGCCAGCAGCTCGACAGTTAACTATGGCTACACCTTC.

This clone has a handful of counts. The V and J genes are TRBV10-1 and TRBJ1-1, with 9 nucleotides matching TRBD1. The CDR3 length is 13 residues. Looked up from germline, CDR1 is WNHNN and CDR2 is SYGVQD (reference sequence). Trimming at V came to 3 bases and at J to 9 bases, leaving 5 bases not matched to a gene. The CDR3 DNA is TGCGCCAGCAGTGACCCCGGACAGGGGAAAGCTTTCTTT. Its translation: CASSDPGQGKAFF.

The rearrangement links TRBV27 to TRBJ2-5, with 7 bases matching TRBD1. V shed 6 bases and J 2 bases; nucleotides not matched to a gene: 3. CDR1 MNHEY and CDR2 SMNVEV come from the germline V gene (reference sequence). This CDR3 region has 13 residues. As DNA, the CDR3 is TGTGCCAGCAGCAAACAGGGGCAAGAGACCCAGTACTTC. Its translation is CASSKQGQETQYF.

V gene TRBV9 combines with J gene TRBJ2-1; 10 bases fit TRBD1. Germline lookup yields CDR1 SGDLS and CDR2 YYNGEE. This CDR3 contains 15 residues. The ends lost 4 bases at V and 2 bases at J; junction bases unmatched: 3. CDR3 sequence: CASSPGTGAYNEQFF. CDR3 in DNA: TGTGCCAGCAGCCCCGGGACAGGGGCCTACAATGAGCAGTTCTTC.

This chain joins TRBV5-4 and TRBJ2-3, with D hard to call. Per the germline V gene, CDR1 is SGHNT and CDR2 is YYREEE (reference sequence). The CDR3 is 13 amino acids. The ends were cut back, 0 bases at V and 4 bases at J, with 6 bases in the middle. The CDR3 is CASSLAGADTQYF. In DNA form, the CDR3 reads TGTGCCAGCAGCTTGGCGGGTGCAGATACGCAGTATTTT.

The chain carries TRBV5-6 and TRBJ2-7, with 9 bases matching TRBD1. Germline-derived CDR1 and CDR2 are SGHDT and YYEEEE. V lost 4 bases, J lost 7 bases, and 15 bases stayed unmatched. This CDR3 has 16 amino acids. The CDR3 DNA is TGTGCCAGCAGCCGACTAGACGGGGACAGGGCGAGGGAGCAGTACGTC. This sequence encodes CASSRLDGDRAREQYV.

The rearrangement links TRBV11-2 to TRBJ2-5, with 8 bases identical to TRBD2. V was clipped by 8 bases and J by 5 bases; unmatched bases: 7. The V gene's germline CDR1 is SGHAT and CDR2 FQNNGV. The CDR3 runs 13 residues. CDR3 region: CASQTSAFETQYF. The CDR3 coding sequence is TGTGCCAGCCAGACTAGCGCCTTTGAGACCCAGTACTTC.

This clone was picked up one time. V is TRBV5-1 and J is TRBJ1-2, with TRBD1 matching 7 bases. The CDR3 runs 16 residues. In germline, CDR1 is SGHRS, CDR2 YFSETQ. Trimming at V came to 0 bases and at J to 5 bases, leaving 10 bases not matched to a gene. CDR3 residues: CASSLDDGDSEYGYTF. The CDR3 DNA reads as TGCGCCAGCAGCTTGGATGACGGGGACAGTGAATATGGCTACACCTTC.

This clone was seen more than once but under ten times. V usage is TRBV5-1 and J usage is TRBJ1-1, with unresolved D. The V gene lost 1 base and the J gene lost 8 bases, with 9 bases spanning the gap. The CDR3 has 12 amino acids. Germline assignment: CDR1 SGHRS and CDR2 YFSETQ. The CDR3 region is CASSLIGGEAFF. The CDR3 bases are TGCGCCAGCAGCTTGATAGGAGGGGAAGCTTTCTTT.

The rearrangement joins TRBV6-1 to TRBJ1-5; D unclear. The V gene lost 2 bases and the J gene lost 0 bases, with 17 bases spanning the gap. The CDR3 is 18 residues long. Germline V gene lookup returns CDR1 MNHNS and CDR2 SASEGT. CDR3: CASSEPPWETHSNQPQHF. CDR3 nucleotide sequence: TGTGCCAGCAGTGAACCACCTTGGGAGACGCATAGCAATCAGCCCCAGCATTTT.

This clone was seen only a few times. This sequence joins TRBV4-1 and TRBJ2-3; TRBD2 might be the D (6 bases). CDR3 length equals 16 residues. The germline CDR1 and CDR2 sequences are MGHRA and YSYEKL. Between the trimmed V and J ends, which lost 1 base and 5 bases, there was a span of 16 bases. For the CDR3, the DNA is TGCGCCAGCAGCCAAGGCGGGCGGGGCGTCATAGATACGCAGTATTTT. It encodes CASSQGGRGVIDTQYF.

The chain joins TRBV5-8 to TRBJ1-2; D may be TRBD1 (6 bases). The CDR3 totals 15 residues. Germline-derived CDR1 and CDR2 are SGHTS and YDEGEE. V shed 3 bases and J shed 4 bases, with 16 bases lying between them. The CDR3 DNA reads TGTGCCAGCAGCTCTGGGGGGGCCAGGGCCTATGGCTACACCTTC. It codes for CASSSGGARAYGYTF.

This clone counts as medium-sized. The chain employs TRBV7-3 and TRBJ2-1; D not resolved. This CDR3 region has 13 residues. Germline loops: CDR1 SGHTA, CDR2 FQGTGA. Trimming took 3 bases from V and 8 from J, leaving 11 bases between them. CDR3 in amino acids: CASSLVSTDEQFF. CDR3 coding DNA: TGTGCCAGCAGCTTGGTGTCCACGGATGAGCAGTTCTTC.

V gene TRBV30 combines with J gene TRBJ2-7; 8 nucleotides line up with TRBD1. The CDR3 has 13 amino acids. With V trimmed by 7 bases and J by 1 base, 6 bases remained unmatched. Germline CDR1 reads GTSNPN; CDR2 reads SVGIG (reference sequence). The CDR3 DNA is TGTGCCTCGGACAGGGTTGGATCCTACGAGCAGTACTTC. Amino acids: CASDRVGSYEQYF.

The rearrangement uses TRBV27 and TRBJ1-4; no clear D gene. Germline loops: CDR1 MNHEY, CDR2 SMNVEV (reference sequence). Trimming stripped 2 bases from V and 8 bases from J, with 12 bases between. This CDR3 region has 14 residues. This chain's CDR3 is CASSLQDREEKLFF. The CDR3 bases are TGTGCCAGCAGTTTACAAGATAGGGAGGAAAAACTGTTTTTT.

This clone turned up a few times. DNA of the CDR3: TGTGCCAGTAGTTTTTGGGGATGGACTACCCTTAGCACAGATACGCAGTATTTT. Protein product: CASSFWGWTTLSTDTQYF. The V gene is TRBV19, the J gene TRBJ2-3, with TRBD2 as a possible D gene (6 bases). The CDR3 has 18 residues. V dropped 5 bases and J dropped 0 bases, with 21 bases sitting between them. Germline CDR1 LNHDA, CDR2 SQIVND (reference sequence).

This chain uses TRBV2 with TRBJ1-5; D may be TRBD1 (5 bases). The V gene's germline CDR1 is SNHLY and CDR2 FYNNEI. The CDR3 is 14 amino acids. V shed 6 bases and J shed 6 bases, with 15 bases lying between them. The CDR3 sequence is CASSRDRQIQPQHF. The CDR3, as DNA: TGTGCCAGCAGCCGCGACAGACAAATTCAGCCCCAGCATTTT.

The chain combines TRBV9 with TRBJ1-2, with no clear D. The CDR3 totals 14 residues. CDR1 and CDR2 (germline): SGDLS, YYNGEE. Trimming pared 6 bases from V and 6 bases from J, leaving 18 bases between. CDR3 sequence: CASTSSGRENGYTF. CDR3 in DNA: TGTGCCAGCACCTCCTCGGGGAGGGAGAATGGCTACACCTTC.

CDR3 nucleotide sequence: TGTGCCAGCAGCTTGGCGATGACAGGGGGCCAAGAGACCCAGTACTTC. Residues: CASSLAMTGGQETQYF. The chain joins TRBV5-5 to TRBJ2-5, with 9 nucleotides matching TRBD1. With 0 bases clipped from V and 1 base from J, the junction kept 4 bases outside the gene matches. Germline V gene data show CDR1 as SGHKS and CDR2 as YYEKEE (reference sequence). The CDR3 runs to 16 residues.

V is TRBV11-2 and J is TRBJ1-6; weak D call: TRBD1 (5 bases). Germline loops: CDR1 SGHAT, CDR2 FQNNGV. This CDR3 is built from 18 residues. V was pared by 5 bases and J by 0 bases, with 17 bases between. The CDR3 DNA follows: TGTGCCAGCAGCCAAACGGTCGGGGGAGGCTCCTATAATTCACCCCTCCACTTT. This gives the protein CASSQTVGGGSYNSPLHF.

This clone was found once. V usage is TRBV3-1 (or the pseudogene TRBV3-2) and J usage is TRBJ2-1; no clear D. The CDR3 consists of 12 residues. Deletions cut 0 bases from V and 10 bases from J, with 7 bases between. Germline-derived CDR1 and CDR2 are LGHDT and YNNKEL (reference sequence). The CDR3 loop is CASSQDGTEQFF. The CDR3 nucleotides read TGTGCCAGCAGCCAAGATGGCACAGAGCAGTTCTTC.

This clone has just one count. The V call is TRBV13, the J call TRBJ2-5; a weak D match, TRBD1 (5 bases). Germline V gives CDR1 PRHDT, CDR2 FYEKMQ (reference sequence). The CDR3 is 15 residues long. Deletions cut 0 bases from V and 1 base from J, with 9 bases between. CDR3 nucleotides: TGTGCCAGCAGCTTAGGAGGACAATTCCAAGAGACCCAGTACTTC. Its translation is CASSLGGQFQETQYF.

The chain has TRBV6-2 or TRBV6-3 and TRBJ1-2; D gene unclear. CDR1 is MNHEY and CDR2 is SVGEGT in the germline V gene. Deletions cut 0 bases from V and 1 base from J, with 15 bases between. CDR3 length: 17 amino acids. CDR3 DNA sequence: TGTGCCAGCAGTTACTCGAGTGTTTCACAGCTTAACTATGGCTACACCTTC. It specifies CASSYSSVSQLNYGYTF.

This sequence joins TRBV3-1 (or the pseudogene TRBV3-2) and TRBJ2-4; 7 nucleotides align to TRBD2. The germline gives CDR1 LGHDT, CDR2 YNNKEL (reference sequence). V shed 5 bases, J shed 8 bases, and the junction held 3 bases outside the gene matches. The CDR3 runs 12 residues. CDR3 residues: CASSDRGDIQYF. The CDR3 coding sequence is TGTGCCAGCAGCGACCGGGGGGACATTCAGTACTTC.

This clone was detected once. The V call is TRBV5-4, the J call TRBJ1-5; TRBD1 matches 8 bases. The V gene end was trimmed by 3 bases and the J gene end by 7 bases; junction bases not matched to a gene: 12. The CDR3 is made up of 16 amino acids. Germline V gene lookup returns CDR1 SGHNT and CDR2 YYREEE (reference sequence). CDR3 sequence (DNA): TGTGCCAGCAGCTATAGCTCTGGACAGGGAATCCAGCCCCAGCATTTT. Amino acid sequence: CASSYSSGQGIQPQHF.

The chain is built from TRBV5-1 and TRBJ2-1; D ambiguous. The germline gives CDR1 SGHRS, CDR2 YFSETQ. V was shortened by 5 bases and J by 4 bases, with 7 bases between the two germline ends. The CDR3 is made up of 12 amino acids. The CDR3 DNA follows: TGCGCCAGCAGATCCCAATACAATGAGCAGTTCTTC. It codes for CASRSQYNEQFF.